These 15 T cell receptor beta chains were all obtained from the same sample, sequenced in a study of blood T cell repertoires in COVID-19. Assay used: immunoSEQ multiplex PCR; TCRdb lists only in-frame clones, some missing. The sample has roughly 250,000 clones, 84% seen once. The sample taken for sequencing was peripheral blood. The receptors originated from a human donor in a cohort sampled during active COVID-19.

J is TRBJ2-2 and V is TRBV29-1, with 9 bases aligning to TRBD2. This CDR3 spans 16 amino acids. Germline CDR1 reads SQVTM; CDR2 reads ANQGSEA. J gave up 6 bases and V 4 bases, and 12 bases lay outside the gene matches. The CDR3 spells CSVGGRGRAGSGELFF. CDR3 coding DNA: TGCAGCGTTGGAGGTCGCGGGAGGGCCGGATCCGGGGAGCTGTTTTTT.

The genes are TRBV7-9 and TRBJ2-1; D possibly corresponds to TRBD1 (6 bases). CDR3 length: 12 amino acids. The germline V gene encodes CDR1 SEHNR and CDR2 FQNEAQ (reference sequence). Trimming shortened V by 5 bases and J by 9 bases, and 11 bases separated the two germline ends. CDR3 nucleotides: TGTGCCAGCAGCCTTCGAGGGGGTGAGCAGTTCTTC. It is translated as CASSLRGGEQFF.

This sequence joins TRBV4-1 and TRBJ2-7, with TRBD1 identical over 10 bases. The junction had 11 bases not matched to a gene; V was cut back by 4 bases and J by 2 bases. The CDR3 length is 17 residues. Germline lookup yields CDR1 MGHRA and CDR2 YSYEKL. In DNA, the CDR3 is TGCGCCAGCAGCCTCCCTAACGGGACAGGGGTCCCCTACGAGCAGTACTTC. It is translated as CASSLPNGTGVPYEQYF.

The CDR3 loop is CASSQGLTGPTDTQYF. CDR3 coding DNA: TGCGCCAGCAGCCAAGGGTTGACAGGGCCCACAGATACGCAGTATTTT. This sequence joins TRBV4-1 and TRBJ2-3; 7 bases align to TRBD1. The V segment lost 1 base and the J segment 2 bases; nucleotides outside the gene matches: 6. The CDR3 extends over 16 amino acids. Germline V gene lookup returns CDR1 MGHRA and CDR2 YSYEKL.

Points on this clone: Distinct nucleotide sequences in the sample also encode this CDR3. V is TRBV11-3 and J is TRBJ2-1; 7 bases are shared with TRBD2. The V gene end was trimmed by 5 bases and the J gene end by 7 bases; junction bases not matched to a gene: 5. Germline assignment: CDR1 SGHNT and CDR2 YENEEA. This CDR3 spans 13 amino acids. The DNA of the CDR3 is TGTGCCAGCAGCCTGGGCGGGGGAAATGAGCAGTTCTTC. This codes for CASSLGGGNEQFF.

The J gene is TRBJ2-3, the V gene TRBV4-2; D gene unclear. The V end was cut by 0 bases, the J end by 0 bases, with 7 bases between. Germline values: CDR1 LGHNA, CDR2 YNFKEQ. The CDR3 spans 15 residues. The CDR3 protein is CASSQEWQSTDTQYF. In DNA form, the CDR3 reads TGTGCCAGCAGCCAAGAATGGCAGAGCACAGATACGCAGTATTTT.

This chain joins TRBV3-1 (or the pseudogene TRBV3-2) and TRBJ1-2, with D possibly matching TRBD1 (6 bases). CDR3 length equals 16 residues. The V gene's germline CDR1 is LGHDT and CDR2 YNNKEL (reference sequence). Trimming removed 8 bases at V and 2 bases at J, with 21 bases between. CDR3 sequence: CASSPSPGQLNYGYTF. The CDR3 DNA reads as TGTGCCAGCTCCCCCTCACCTGGACAGCTAAACTATGGCTACACCTTC.

The V gene is TRBV6-5, the J gene TRBJ1-1; 7 bases align to TRBD1. The CDR3 sequence is 14 residues long. Germline-derived CDR1 and CDR2 are MNHEY and SVGAGI. With V trimmed by 0 bases and J by 11 bases, 9 bases remained unmatched. In DNA form, the CDR3 reads TGTGCCAGCAGTTACTCGATATCGTGGGACAGCGCTTTCTTT. The encoded protein is CASSYSISWDSAFF.

This chain links TRBV5-1 with TRBJ2-7, with D uncertain. This CDR3 comprises 14 residues. Trimming cost V 1 base and J 3 bases, with 11 bases left between them. CDR1 is SGHRS and CDR2 is YFSETQ in the germline V gene. The CDR3 here is CASSLMPSVYEQYF. For the CDR3, the DNA is TGCGCCAGCAGCTTGATGCCGAGCGTCTACGAGCAGTACTTC.

The chain is built from TRBV28 and TRBJ1-5; 7 bases are shared with TRBD1. Trimming cost V 2 bases and J 0 bases; bases outside gene matches: 7. Germline lookup yields CDR1 MDHEN and CDR2 SYDVKM. The CDR3 covers 17 residues. The CDR3 nucleotides read TGTGCCAGCAGTTTACGACAGGGTTCCCCTAGCAATCAGCCCCAGCATTTT. Protein: CASSLRQGSPSNQPQHF.

The V gene is TRBV19, the J gene TRBJ1-2; TRBD1 matches 7 bases. Losses at the gene ends were 4 bases for V and 4 bases for J; bases not matched to a gene: 12. CDR1 and CDR2 from the germline V gene are LNHDA and SQIVND (reference sequence). CDR3 length: 16 amino acids. The CDR3 spells CASSSLTRGRPYGYTF. CDR3 nucleotides: TGTGCCAGTAGTAGCCTTACGAGGGGGCGACCCTATGGCTACACCTTC.

J is TRBJ1-2 and V is TRBV5-4, with unresolved D. Trimming pared 0 bases from V and 5 bases from J, leaving 14 bases between. This CDR3 is 15 amino acids long. CDR1 is SGHNT and CDR2 is YYREEE in the germline V gene (reference sequence). The CDR3 reads CASSLAPGMSYGYTF. In DNA form, the CDR3 reads TGTGCCAGCAGCTTGGCGCCGGGGATGAGTTATGGCTACACCTTC. The full variable domain, completed using reference TRBV5-4 and TRBJ1-2, is ETGVTQSPTHLIKTRGQQVTLRCSSQSGHNTVSWYQQALGQGPQFIFQYYREEENGRGNFPPRFSGLQFPNYSSELNVNALELDDSALYLCASSLAPGMSYGYTFGSGTRLTVV.

The genes are TRBV7-2 and TRBJ1-4; TRBD1 matches 8 bases. Looked up from germline, CDR1 is SGHTA and CDR2 is FQGNSA. The CDR3 has 15 residues. V trimming: 4 bases; J trimming: 4 bases; junction bases outside the gene matches: 5. In DNA form, the CDR3 reads TGTGCCAGCAGCTCTTGGGACAGGTTTAATGAAAAACTGTTTTTT. It yields the protein CASSSWDRFNEKLFF.

CDR3 sequence reads: CASTPEFPGTGVQPQHF. As DNA, the CDR3 is TGTGCCAGCACCCCCGAGTTTCCCGGGACAGGGGTACAGCCCCAGCATTTT. The chain recombines TRBV27 with TRBJ1-5, with 10 bases aligning to TRBD1. Per the germline V gene, CDR1 is MNHEY and CDR2 is SMNVEV (reference sequence). The CDR3 runs 17 residues. J gave up 7 bases and V 7 bases, and 16 bases lay outside the gene matches.

This sequence joins TRBV3-1 (or the pseudogene TRBV3-2) and TRBJ1-1, with D possibly TRBD1 on 6 matching bases. The CDR3 runs to 15 residues. CDR1 and CDR2 (germline): LGHDT, YNNKEL (reference sequence). The ends were cut back, 4 bases at V and 4 bases at J, with 16 bases in the middle. CDR3 DNA sequence: TGTGCCAGCAGCCGCCTACAGGGAGTTCGCACTGAAGCTTTCTTT. Translation gives CASSRLQGVRTEAFF.